This is a list of T cell receptor beta chains from one sample in a study of technical replicates of blood from several donors. Some clones are missing from TCRdb's copy, which holds only in-frame ones; the method was immunoSEQ multiplex PCR. The repertoire holds about 100,000 clones, approximately 94% seen once, with 0.2% to 0.25% in the top ten. The sample consisted of T cells isolated from PBMCs. The receptors here all came from a human donor in good health. CDR3s include the opening cysteine and the closing phenylalanine or tryptophan. A D gene is named only where the DNA matches it firmly. Expanded clones get a size class; other rows say once, few or many, or leave the size out.

cdr3_aa cdr3_nt j_call d_call clone_size v_call
CASSLMGAGTGELFF TGTGCCAGCAGCCTGATGGGGGCTGGCACCGGGGAGCTGTTTTTT TRBJ2-2 - - TRBV5-4
CASKILRRGRGRDEQFF TGTGCCAGCAAGATCTTAAGACGCGGCCGGGGAAGGGATGAGCAGTTCTTC TRBJ2-1 - - TRBV27
CASSLEAGGEAFF TGTGCCAGCAGCTTAGAGGCAGGGGGTGAAGCTTTCTTT TRBJ1-1 TRBD1 - TRBV7-9
CASSEALMAGNGYTF TGTGCCAGCAGTGAAGCGCTTATGGCAGGGAATGGCTACACCTTC TRBJ1-2 - - TRBV2
CASSPGTGKTYEQYF TGTGCCAGCTCGCCCGGGACTGGCAAAACCTACGAGCAGTACTTC TRBJ2-7 - - TRBV18
CASSPLSSGGSYNEQFF TGTGCCAGCTCACCACTCTCATCGGGAGGCTCCTACAATGAGCAGTTCTTC TRBJ2-1 TRBD2 - TRBV18
CASSSTGNYGYTF TGTGCCAGCAGTTCTACAGGGAACTATGGCTACACCTTC TRBJ1-2 - - TRBV6-5
CASSLGVGGSTDTQYF TGCGCCAGCAGCTTGGGGGTCGGGGGAAGCACAGATACGCAGTATTTT TRBJ2-3 - - TRBV5-1
CAKGGNYGYTF TGTGCCAAAGGGGGTAACTATGGCTACACCTTC TRBJ1-2 - - TRBV2
CASSFLLAGGRNEQFF TGTGCCAGCAGTTTCCTACTAGCGGGAGGGCGGAATGAGCAGTTCTTC TRBJ2-1 TRBD2 - TRBV28
CASLRAGAPNEKLFF TGTGCCAGCCTTAGGGCGGGGGCCCCTAATGAAAAACTGTTTTTT TRBJ1-4 - - TRBV2
CASSVTSNTDTQYF TGTGCCAGCAGCGTGACTAGTAACACAGATACGCAGTATTTT TRBJ2-3 - - TRBV7-3
CASSPGLAGGNSEQFF TGTGCCAGCAGCCCTGGACTAGCGGGAGGTAATAGTGAGCAGTTCTTC TRBJ2-1 TRBD2 - TRBV6-4
CATSRDLKGLRYNEQFF TGTGCCACCAGCAGAGATCTTAAGGGGCTGCGGTACAATGAGCAGTTCTTC TRBJ2-1 - once TRBV15
CASRRDRQITGELFF TGTGCCAGCAGACGGGACAGGCAGATCACCGGGGAGCTGTTTTTT TRBJ2-2 TRBD1 - TRBV28
CASSAGLNQPQHF TGTGCCAGCAGTGCAGGGCTGAATCAGCCCCAGCATTTT TRBJ1-5 - - TRBV6-5
CASSRDRVNQPQHF TGTGCCAGCAGTCGGGACAGGGTTAATCAGCCCCAGCATTTT TRBJ1-5 TRBD1 - TRBV28
CASSFKAPGFSYEQYF TGTGCCAGCAGTTTTAAGGCTCCGGGGTTCTCCTACGAGCAGTACTTC TRBJ2-7 - - TRBV27
CASSFGTDHGYTF TGTGCCAGCAGCTTCGGGACAGACCATGGCTACACCTTC TRBJ1-2 TRBD1 - TRBV7-9
CASSDRAGEKLFF TGTGCCAGCAGTGATCGGGCGGGGGAAAAACTGTTTTTT TRBJ1-4 - - TRBV25-1
CASSLEGRSGSYGYTF TGTGCCAGCAGCTTAGAGGGCCGGTCTGGAAGCTATGGCTACACCTTC TRBJ1-2 - medium-sized TRBV11-3
CASSVLTGSYGNTIYF TGTGCCAGCAGTGTTCTAACAGGGTCGTATGGAAACACCATATATTTT TRBJ1-3 - - TRBV2
CASSEGASGNEQFF TGTGCCAGCAGTGAAGGGGCTAGCGGTAATGAGCAGTTCTTC TRBJ2-1 TRBD2 - TRBV2
CASSMGGWTYEQYF TGTGCCAGTAGTATGGGGGGGTGGACCTACGAGCAGTACTTC TRBJ2-7 TRBD2 - TRBV19
CASSLDFTNYGYTF TGTGCCAGCAGCTTAGATTTCACTAACTATGGCTACACCTTC TRBJ1-2 - - TRBV7-8
CASSSTAGIDTEAFF TGTGCCAGCAGCTCGACCGCCGGGATCGACACTGAAGCTTTCTTT TRBJ1-1 - - TRBV2
CASSTGTGEKLFF TGTGCCAGCAGCACAGGGACGGGGGAAAAACTGTTTTTT TRBJ1-4 - - TRBV7-9
CASSFGVWDSNYEQYF TGTGCCAGCAGTTTCGGTGTGTGGGACAGCAACTACGAGCAGTACTTC TRBJ2-7 TRBD1 - TRBV28
CATSRKGTDTQYF TGTGCCACCAGCAGGAAGGGGACAGATACGCAGTATTTT TRBJ2-3 - - TRBV15
CASSQDRAGNTIYF TGCGCCAGCAGCCAGGACAGGGCTGGAAACACCATATATTTT TRBJ1-3 TRBD1 - TRBV5-1
CASIAFKGAGNEQFF TGTGCCAGCATTGCCTTCAAGGGGGCGGGGAATGAGCAGTTCTTC TRBJ2-1 - - TRBV6-6
CASSERGEQFF TGTGCCAGCAGTGAACGGGGGGAGCAGTTCTTC TRBJ2-1 - - TRBV6-1
CASSLKASGHEQFF TGTGCCAGCAGCTTAAAGGCTAGCGGGCATGAGCAGTTCTTC TRBJ2-1 TRBD2 - TRBV7-9
CASSQDQNRGLRNTIYF TGCGCCAGCAGCCAAGATCAAAACAGGGGGCTTCGGAACACCATATATTTT TRBJ1-3 TRBD1 - TRBV4-1
CASSDPQVGLAGGGETQYF TGTGCCAGCAGTGATCCGCAGGTCGGACTAGCGGGGGGGGGTGAGACCCAGTACTTC TRBJ2-5 TRBD2 - TRBV2
CASSLTETYEQYF TGTGCCAGCAGTTTGACGGAGACCTACGAGCAGTACTTC TRBJ2-7 - - TRBV27
CASSLLRQTSYEQYF TGTGCCAGCAGCTTATTGAGGCAGACCTCCTACGAGCAGTACTTC TRBJ2-7 - - TRBV7-9
CASRGADQPQHF TGCGCCAGCAGGGGGGCGGATCAGCCCCAGCATTTT TRBJ1-5 - - TRBV4-1
CASSMWTSAYEQYF TGTGCCAGCAGCATGTGGACTAGCGCCTACGAGCAGTACTTC TRBJ2-7 TRBD2 - TRBV7-2
CASSQDRGAGKQETQYF TGCGCCAGCAGCCAAGATCGTGGGGCAGGGAAACAAGAGACCCAGTACTTC TRBJ2-5 - - TRBV4-1
CASSELSDSSYEQYF TGTGCCAGCAGTGAATTATCGGACAGCTCCTACGAGCAGTACTTC TRBJ2-7 - once TRBV6-1
CASSTSGGRETQYF TGTGCCAGTAGTACCTCAGGGGGTAGGGAGACCCAGTACTTC TRBJ2-5 TRBD1 - TRBV19
CASSAYSGTDNYNEQFF TGTGCCAGCAGTGCTTACTCCGGGACAGATAACTACAATGAGCAGTTCTTC TRBJ2-1 TRBD1 - TRBV6-1